Listed below are T cell receptor beta chains from one sample, sequenced in a study of regulatory T cells in long-lasting Graves disease. TCRdb fed the multiplex PCR reads into MiXCR, producing one record per CDR3 protein. The repertoire includes over 450,000 distinct CDR3 sequences, around 12% of them detected once, and more than 8% sits in the top ten. These data also formed part of another study, on T cells in Graves' hyperthyroidism and ophthalmopathy.

The input for sequencing was peripheral blood mononuclear cells (PBMCs), taken at new diagnosis, from a patient treated with antithyroid drugs. Source of these receptors: a young woman with Graves disease. Both conserved end residues are trimmed from each CDR3. Clone size is shown for a subset of rows, as once, few, many or a class of expanded clone.

J: TRBJ1-6; V: TRBV20-1; size: many; CDR3: SASSGVNSPLH
J: TRBJ2-1; V: TRBV5-4; size: many; CDR3: ASSSGQGANEQF
J: TRBJ2-1; V: TRBV11-2; size: many; CDR3: ASSRGLAGEQF
J: TRBJ2-5; V: TRBV12-5; size: -; CDR3: ASGSGGETQY
J: TRBJ2-3; V: TRBV12-3/TRBV12-4; size: few; CDR3: ASSPADMATDTQY
J: TRBJ2-5; V: TRBV29-1; size: -; CDR3: SATRAGETQY
J: TRBJ1-1; V: TRBV5-1; size: -; CDR3: ASSSDRALNTEAF
J: TRBJ1-2; V: TRBV28; size: -; CDR3: ASSPSGTGGHNYGYT
J: TRBJ1-2; V: TRBV5-1; size: many; CDR3: ASSLYPTAGYT
J: TRBJ2-7; V: TRBV7-2; size: -; CDR3: ASSLVKREFVEQY
J: -; V: TRBV10-3; size: many; CDR3: AISDRRQGSFNEQF
J: TRBJ2-2; V: TRBV7-9; size: -; CDR3: ASSLPSGSMGDTGELF
J: TRBJ2-1; V: TRBV29-1; size: many; CDR3: SVEEGPAGGKGNEQF
J: TRBJ2-5; V: TRBV28; size: many; CDR3: ASSFSFQETQY
J: TRBJ1-1; V: TRBV5-1; size: many; CDR3: ASSPADLSLGAF
J: TRBJ2-7; V: TRBV19; size: few; CDR3: ASSMSLAGLYEQY
J: TRBJ1-2; V: TRBV7-9; size: -; CDR3: ASTKEWQPYGYS
J: TRBJ2-7; V: TRBV15; size: many; CDR3: ASAAGGPNEQY
J: TRBJ2-1; V: TRBV7-9; size: many; CDR3: ASRHSALFGTYNEQF
J: TRBJ2-1; V: TRBV12-3/TRBV12-4; size: many; CDR3: ASSNPTFPGQGYNEQF
J: TRBJ2-1; V: TRBV2; size: few; CDR3: ASSYQLAGASNEQF
J: TRBJ1-1; V: TRBV20-1; size: -; CDR3: SARETFRGNTEAF
J: TRBJ1-2; V: TRBV2; size: many; CDR3: ASSEVGSSNGGYT
J: TRBJ2-5; V: TRBV5-1; size: -; CDR3: ANERGRGETRY
J: TRBJ2-3; V: TRBV27; size: many; CDR3: ASSLSGLAGVIDTQY
J: TRBJ2-5; V: TRBV5-6; size: many; CDR3: ASSSLGGTQY
J: TRBJ2-5; V: TRBV28; size: many; CDR3: ASSKTSGETQY
J: TRBJ1-5; V: TRBV19; size: few; CDR3: ASSISNLVSQPQH
J: TRBJ1-1; V: TRBV29-1; size: few; CDR3: SVTGGNTEAF
J: TRBJ2-2; V: TRBV7-9; size: many; CDR3: ASGAQGTGELF
J: TRBJ2-5; V: TRBV12-3/TRBV12-4; size: many; CDR3: ASRDSSFWTQY
J: TRBJ1-1; V: TRBV19; size: few; CDR3: ASSISGTANTEAF
J: TRBJ2-7; V: TRBV18; size: few; CDR3: ASSPSGSLYEQY
J: TRBJ1-1; V: TRBV18; size: many; CDR3: ASSPFGGSDTEAF
J: TRBJ1-5; V: TRBV2; size: many; CDR3: ASTRWGGREAGQPQH
J: TRBJ1-1; V: TRBV30; size: many; CDR3: AWSAQVATEAF
J: TRBJ2-7; V: TRBV15; size: many; CDR3: ATSLRPGDPSSGRLASYEQY
J: TRBJ1-1; V: TRBV9; size: -; CDR3: ASSAQGRNTEAF
J: TRBJ2-3; V: TRBV6-2/TRBV6-3; size: few; CDR3: ASSIGILTDTQY
J: TRBJ2-1; V: TRBV20-1; size: few; CDR3: SPIRGGAGEQF
J: TRBJ1-3; V: TRBV4-2; size: -; CDR3: ASSLGTGGTGNTIY
J: TRBJ1-6; V: TRBV30; size: few; CDR3: AWSGEDSVGYGSAPLH
J: TRBJ1-3; V: TRBV20-1; size: -; CDR3: SASDLEGNTIY
J: TRBJ2-3; V: TRBV6-1; size: many; CDR3: ASSEAGLAVSSTDTQY
J: TRBJ2-7; V: TRBV7-9; size: many; CDR3: ASSTSGSHEQY
J: TRBJ2-1; V: TRBV12-3/TRBV12-4; size: many; CDR3: ASRGARGNYNEQF
J: TRBJ2-3; V: TRBV3-1; size: few; CDR3: ASSQLGLGISTDTQY
J: TRBJ1-2; V: TRBV20-1; size: few; CDR3: SASPEYGYT
J: TRBJ1-2; V: TRBV2; size: many; CDR3: ASTRGEGLSANYGYT
J: TRBJ1-1; V: TRBV27; size: many; CDR3: ASQIAGGGYTEAF
J: TRBJ1-3; V: TRBV7-2; size: many; CDR3: ASSLHPGRIYGNTIY
J: TRBJ2-7; V: TRBV28; size: few; CDR3: AIRTLKDYEQY
J: TRBJ2-5; V: TRBV29-1; size: many; CDR3: SVEDLGTGPQETQY
J: TRBJ2-3; V: TRBV4-3; size: many; CDR3: ASSQDGREDTQY
J: TRBJ2-1; V: TRBV7-3; size: -; CDR3: ASSLRGALAGGDNEQF
J: TRBJ2-1; V: TRBV7-8; size: many; CDR3: ASSSTGDYNEQF
J: TRBJ1-5; V: TRBV2; size: many; CDR3: ASTQGGGAGDQPQH
J: TRBJ2-1; V: TRBV6-1; size: -; CDR3: ASGQGWNYNEQF
J: TRBJ1-2; V: TRBV5-4; size: -; CDR3: ASSPLGGTYGYT